This paragraph reports one T cell receptor beta chain. This clone was counted only a few times. What antigen it recognizes has not been identified. No much larger clonotype is one base removed from it; base qualities were not supplied. From cysteine to phenylalanine, the CDR3 is 15 amino acids long. The only DNA kept is the CDR3, 45 bases in frame from the first base. The germline V gene encodes CDR1 LGHNT and CDR2 FRNRAP. Compared with germline, V lacks 7 bases and J lacks 5 bases; bases without a gene match: 10. This specimen comes from a study of T cell responses to AZD1222 COVID-19 vaccine listed by TCRdb under 2021. Regarding the complete study: AZD1222 recipients whose second dose came at about 4 weeks and those whose second dose came at about 12 weeks were combined into one group, since spike-specific TCR depth and breadth did not differ between the two schedules. Trial participants were enrolled into age subgroups of 18-55, 56-69 and 70-plus years, which contained approximately 150, 30 and 60 TCR-sequenced participants, respectively. A total of approximately 240 trial participants underwent TCR sequencing, of whom approximately 210 received two doses of AZD1222 and 26 received two doses of the MenACWY control vaccine.

Reading the label with the study, this specimen's time point is: baseline before first vaccination. Vaccinee samples came from UK trials COV001 and COV002, including a single-blind randomized controlled phase 2/3 trial of AZD1222 (ChAdOx1 nCoV-19) in healthy adults. For TCRbeta chain sequencing, PBMC samples were collected from trial participants at day 0 and at day 28 after the second dose. The CDR3 regions of human TCRbeta chains were subjected to immunosequencing. The published analysis was carried out like this. TCRs in the repertoires were matched against a reference library of SARS-CoV-2-specific TCRs that had been generated with the MIRA antigen-specificity platform. Breadth meant the fraction of unique TCRs that were SARS-CoV-2-associated, whereas depth meant the fraction of total T cells that were SARS-CoV-2-associated. Using the MIRA data, every spike-specific TCR was mapped to the spike region that the TCR reacted to and assigned to either a CD4 or a CD8 class. Log10-transformed breadth and depth values were compared by one-way ANOVA with Sidak's multiple comparisons tests. The immuneACCESS repertoire file appears here via TCRdb, limited to in-frame rearrangements. These files lack a portion of the clones; in checked studies, under half of the deficit traces to unresolved V genes, and the cause of the others is not known. That table supplies the V and J calls and clone size; D and trimming were determined from the DNA. The sample contains approximately 94,000 clones, about 85% of them found a single time. About 2% of the sample is in the top ten clones.

The study at large found these results: Nearly half of unique spike-specific TCRs reportedly recognized epitopes outside regions mutated in the B.1.351 and B.1.1.7 variants. The 56-69-year group was small, and its depth increase did not reach significance, likely because of low power. A significant rise in spike-specific TCR breadth and depth was observed after two AZD1222 doses relative to day 0 and relative to MenACWY recipients. Because no samples from the day 14 peak response were available, repertoires could be characterized only after the peak T cell response. Most participants were white British and females outnumbered males, and the authors suggested that clonal diversity may have been underestimated. Conclusions about previously exposed vaccinees are limited because only five to seven AZD1222 recipients were SARS-CoV-2 seropositive at baseline. Vaccine-associated CD4 TCRs spanned the whole spike protein, with dominant responses in regions 160-218 and 743-854.

This chain is built from TRBV12-5 and TRBJ2-3; 9 central nucleotides agree with TRBD1. The TCR comes from an adult in good health. The material sequenced was peripheral blood, taken on day 0 of AZD1222 vaccination. For the CDR3, the sequence is CASVWGQGMIDTQYF. At the DNA level, the sequence is TGTGCTAGTGTTTGGGGACAGGGAATGATAGATACGCAGTATTTT.